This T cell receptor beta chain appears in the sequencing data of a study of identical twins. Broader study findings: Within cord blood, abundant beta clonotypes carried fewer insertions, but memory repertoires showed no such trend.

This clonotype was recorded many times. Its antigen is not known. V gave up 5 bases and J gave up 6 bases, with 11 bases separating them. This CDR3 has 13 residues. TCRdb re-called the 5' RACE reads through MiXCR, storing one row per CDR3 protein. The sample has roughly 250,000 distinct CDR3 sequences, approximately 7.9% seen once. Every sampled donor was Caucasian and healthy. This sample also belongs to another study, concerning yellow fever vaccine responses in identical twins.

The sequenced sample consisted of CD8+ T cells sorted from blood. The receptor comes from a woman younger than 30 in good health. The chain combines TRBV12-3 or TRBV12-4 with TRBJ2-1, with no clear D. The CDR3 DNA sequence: TGTGCCAGCAGTGCGAGCAGATTCAATGAGCAGTTCTTC. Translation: CASSASRFNEQFF.